The clone carrying this T cell receptor (beta chain) was seen a single time. The antigen remains undetermined. The data are from a study of T cell responses to AZD1222 COVID-19 vaccine. Findings of the study overall: Variant regions that are unmutated are reportedly the target of nearly half of spike-specific TCRs. With dominance at 160-218 and 743-854, vaccine-associated CD4 TCRs spanned spike. Rises in breadth and depth of Spike-specific TCRs came after two AZD1222 doses.

TCRdb's table, derived via immunoSEQ multiplex PCR, lists solely in-frame clones and lacks some. This repertoire shows about 150,000 clones, about nine tenths found once; its top ten account for 1.9%. The clonotype was recovered from an adult who received the AZD1222 COVID-19 vaccine. Sequenced material: peripheral blood, taken 28 days after the second AZD1222 dose.

Here the CDR3 reads CASSYRGLNTEAFF. Written as DNA, the CDR3 is TGTGCCAGCAGTTACAGAGGCCTGAACACTGAAGCTTTCTTT. The rearrangement links TRBV6-5 to TRBJ1-1; D remains ambiguous. Germline lookup yields CDR1 MNHEY and CDR2 SVGAGI. Trimming pared 2 bases from V and 0 bases from J, leaving 7 bases between. The CDR3 is 14 amino acids.